The 20 T cell receptor beta chains presented below share a single source sample, sequenced in a study of tissue T cells after allogeneic stem cell transplantation. The table came from immunoSEQ multiplex PCR; TCRdb's copy has only in-frame clones and leaves some out. The sample holds under 3,000 clones, about 60% seen once. The specimen sequenced was gut tissue. All receptors derive from a female BALB/c mouse in good health. The MHC haplotype recorded for the strain is H2-d.

Worth noting for this clone: Here the gene names and germline are mouse. The read comes to an end 1 residue before the CDR3 does, leaving the germline J gene to fill in the end. This chain joins TRBV17 and TRBJ2-3; no reliable D call. The germline V and J ends were trimmed by 0 bases and 0 bases, with 13 bases remaining between them. CDR3 length equals 17 residues. Germline CDR1 MNHDT, CDR2 YYDKIL. The CDR3: CASSRDAGNMSAETLYF. The covered CDR3 bases are TGTGCTAGCAGTAGAGATGCGGGGAATATGAGTGCAGAAACGCTGTAT. The full variable domain, rest sourced from reference TRBV17 and TRBJ2-3, is DTTVKQNPRYKLARVGKPVNLICSQTMNHDTMYWYQKKPNQAPKLLLFYYDKILNREADTFEKFQSSRPNNSFCSLYIGSAGLEYSAMYLCASSRDAGNMSAETLYFGSGTRLTVL.

Note on this clone: Mouse names are used for the genes. The read stops 1 residue short of the end of the CDR3; the missing end is completed from the germline J gene. The chain employs TRBV19 and TRBJ1-1, with D possibly matching TRBD1 (6 bases). The CDR3 is 12 residues long. Germline V gives CDR1 FNHDT, CDR2 SITEND (reference sequence). V dropped 5 bases and J dropped 5 bases, with 10 bases sitting between them. The CDR3: CASSTGQTEVFF. The CDR3 bases that were read are TGTGCCAGCAGCACGGGACAAACAGAAGTCTTC.

For this clone: The listed genes are named as in mouse. The read halts 1 residue ahead of the CDR3 end, with the missing end drawn from the germline J gene. The chain links TRBV13-2 to TRBJ2-5, with D possibly being TRBD2 (5 bases). The CDR3 has 14 amino acids. V was clipped by 2 bases and J by 1 base, with 8 bases between them. From germline, CDR1 is NNHNN and CDR2 SYGAGS (reference sequence). The CDR3 bases that were read are TGTGCCAGCGGTGACTGGGCCGACCAAGACACCCAGTAC. Amino acid sequence: CASGDWADQDTQY. The CDR3 in full is CASGDWADQDTQYF.

In regard to this clone: Each gene name is a mouse one. Incomplete CDR3 DNA: TGTGCCAGCAGTCCCGGGACTGGGTATGAACAGTAC. Protein sequence: CASSPGTGYEQY. The full CDR3 protein reads CASSPGTGYEQYF. V is TRBV4 and J is TRBJ2-7; 9 bases agree with TRBD2. The CDR3 extends 1 residue past the end of the read, so its final part is completed from the germline J gene. Losses at the gene ends were 6 bases for V and 4 bases for J; bases not matched to a gene: 4. Germline V CDR1 and CDR2: LGHDT, YNNKQL (reference sequence). This CDR3 has 13 amino acids.

Comments on this clone: The genes and germline here are from mouse. The read ends 1 residue before the CDR3 terminus; that terminus is restored from the germline J gene. The chain links TRBV15 to TRBJ1-4; no definite D call. V lost 3 bases and J lost 0, with 8 bases in between. Germline assignment: CDR1 SGHND and CDR2 FRSKSL. The CDR3 covers 15 residues. The covered CDR3 bases are TGTGCCAGCAGTTTCCGGCAGGTTTCCAACGAAAGATTATTT. It encodes CASSFRQVSNERLF. The full CDR3 protein reads CASSFRQVSNERLFF.

This clone was recorded only once. Germline and genes here are mouse. The CDR3 goes on 1 residue after the read ends, and that part is filled in from the germline J gene. This chain links TRBV13-2 with TRBJ2-5, with D unresolved. V was pared by 0 bases and J by 6 bases, with 2 bases between. Germline V gene data show CDR1 as NNHNN and CDR2 as SYGAGS (reference sequence). The CDR3 covers 11 residues. Partial CDR3 DNA: TGTGCCAGCGGTGATGGGGACACCCAGTAC. It codes for CASGDGDTQY. From start to end, the CDR3 is CASGDGDTQYF.

A note on this clone: Germline and genes: mouse. The sequence runs out 1 residue before the end of the CDR3; the remainder is reconstructed from the germline J gene. The chain has TRBV13-3 and TRBJ2-4; D not resolved. The CDR3 extends over 11 amino acids. Germline lookup yields CDR1 NNHDY and CDR2 SYVADS. V shed 0 bases and J shed 7 bases, with 3 bases lying between them. The CDR3 DNA, read in part, is TGTGCCAGCAGTGATGCAGACACCTTGTAC. Translation: CASSDADTLY. The whole CDR3 protein reads CASSDADTLYF.

With regard to this clone: Genes here carry mouse names. The read ends 1 residue before the CDR3 terminus; that terminus is restored from the germline J gene. The chain is built from TRBV13-2 and TRBJ1-4; D is possibly TRBD1 (6 bases). This CDR3 has 15 residues. From germline, CDR1 is NNHNN and CDR2 SYGAGS (reference sequence). The V end was cut by 5 bases, the J end by 0 bases, with 11 bases between. The CDR3 region is CASGPGQISNERLFF. Incomplete CDR3 DNA: TGTGCCAGCGGACCGGGACAAATTTCCAACGAAAGATTATTT.

As regards this clone: Here the gene names and germline are mouse. The CDR3 end is not reached by the read, which stops 1 residue before it; the germline J gene fills it in. The genes are TRBV2 and TRBJ2-1, with 10 bases matching TRBD1. The V segment lost 3 bases and the J segment 0 bases; nucleotides outside the gene matches: 2. There are 16 residues in the CDR3. Germline loops: CDR1 LGHNA, CDR2 YSYQKL. The sequenced CDR3 bases are TGTGCCAGCAGCCAGACAGGGGGCCATAACTATGCTGAGCAGTTC. Translation gives CASSQTGGHNYAEQF. The whole CDR3 sequence is CASSQTGGHNYAEQFF.

As to this clone: Gene names follow the mouse nomenclature. With the read ending 1 residue before the CDR3 end, the germline J gene is used to fill in that end. This chain links TRBV13-1 with TRBJ2-2; unclear D gene. V was pared by 0 bases and J by 3 bases, with 6 bases between. Germline V gene data show CDR1 as NSHNY and CDR2 as SYGAGN. This CDR3 has 14 residues. The CDR3 loop reads CASSDARDTGQLYF. Partial CDR3 DNA: TGTGCCAGCAGTGATGCACGGGACACCGGGCAGCTCTAC.

Only one count was recorded for this clone. Gene and germline names: mouse. Read coverage stops 1 residue before the CDR3 terminus; the germline J gene supplies the remainder. The V gene is TRBV31, the J gene TRBJ2-5; D ambiguous. CDR3 length: 12 amino acids. The germline CDR1 and CDR2 sequences are GKSSPN and SITVG. V was clipped by 1 base and J by 4 bases, with 6 bases between them. This CDR3 reads CAWSRVKDTQYF. The CDR3 bases that were read are TGTGCCTGGAGTCGAGTCAAAGACACCCAGTAC.

On this clone itself: Genes here carry mouse names. The CDR3 DNA, read in part, is TGCACCTGCAGTGCACAGGATACGCTCTAT. Translation gives CTCSAQDTLY. The full CDR3 protein reads CTCSAQDTLYF. J is TRBJ1-3 and V is TRBV1; D is unclear. The DNA ends 1 residue before the CDR3 does, and the rest of the CDR3 is filled in from the germline J gene. Germline assignment: CDR1 NSQYPW and CDR2 LRSPGD (reference sequence). V lost 2 bases, J lost 8 bases, and 4 bases lay in between. CDR3 length: 11 amino acids.

As to this clone: Gene names and germline refer to mouse. The missing CDR3 end, 1 residue past where the read stops, is filled in from the germline J gene. This sequence joins TRBV2 and TRBJ1-2; D gene uncertain. The V and J ends lost 0 bases and 0 bases respectively, with 8 bases between them. CDR1 and CDR2 (germline): LGHNA, YSYQKL. The CDR3 extends over 15 amino acids. The CDR3 loop is CASSQDPRTNSDYTF. CDR3 bases read: TGTGCCAGCAGCCAAGATCCCAGGACAAACTCCGACTACACC.

For this clone: Gene names are the mouse ones. Coverage ceases 1 residue before the CDR3 finishes, and the germline J gene fills in the end. The J gene is TRBJ1-6, the V gene TRBV13-2, with D unclear. TRBJ1-6 carries the ORF label, with uncertain function. Between the trimmed V and J ends, which lost 3 bases and 3 bases, there was a span of 10 bases. Germline CDR1 NNHNN, CDR2 SYGAGS (reference sequence). The CDR3 has 15 residues. The CDR3 spells CASGGRRDYNSPLYF. The CDR3 DNA, read in part, is TGTGCCAGCGGTGGACGACGGGACTATAATTCGCCCCTCTAC.

Regarding this clone: Gene names are mouse gene names. The read comes to an end 1 residue before the CDR3 does, leaving the germline J gene to fill in the end. The chain uses TRBV29 and TRBJ1-1; TRBD1 aligns across 8 bases. The germline V gene has CDR1 MSHET and CDR2 SYDVDS. V trimming: 3 bases; J trimming: 8 bases; junction bases outside the gene matches: 2. The CDR3 spans 12 residues. CDR3 bases read: TGTGCTAGCAGTTTGCGGACAGGGGAAGTCTTC. Its translation: CASSLRTGEVF. The whole CDR3 sequence reads CASSLRTGEVFF.

Remarks on this clone: The gene names given are mouse names. Read data end 1 residue before the CDR3 end; the end is taken from the germline J gene. This chain uses TRBV12-1 with TRBJ1-4; 8 bases are a match to TRBD1. The CDR3 is 14 residues long. The ends lost 3 bases at V and 4 bases at J; junction bases unmatched: 3. CDR1 and CDR2 from the germline V gene are SGHSN and HYEKVE. This CDR3 reads CASSYRGDNERLFF. Incomplete CDR3 DNA: TGTGCCAGCTCTTACAGGGGGGACAACGAAAGATTATTT.

On this clone itself: Germline and genes here are mouse. Read sequence stops 1 residue before the CDR3 end, and the germline J gene provides the missing end. The chain recombines TRBV13-3 with TRBJ2-2, with D possibly called TRBD1 or TRBD2 (5 bases each). The germline V and J ends were trimmed by 2 bases and 6 bases, with 5 bases remaining between them. CDR3 length equals 12 residues. Germline V gene lookup returns CDR1 NNHDY and CDR2 SYVADS. The covered CDR3 bases are TGTGCCAGCAGTGAGGGGGCCGGGCAGCTCTAC. Amino acids: CASSEGAGQLY. The whole CDR3 sequence reads CASSEGAGQLYF.

Points on this clone: The gene symbols are mouse symbols. The read comes to an end 1 residue before the CDR3 does, leaving the germline J gene to fill in the end. The chain couples TRBV1 to TRBJ2-1; TRBD2 agrees at 8 bases. CDR3 length: 15 amino acids. Germline values: CDR1 NSQYPW, CDR2 LRSPGD (reference sequence). V shed 4 bases, J shed 1 base, and the junction held 3 bases outside the gene matches. The DNA read from the CDR3 is TGCACCTGCAGTGTGGACTGGGAGAACTATGCTGAGCAGTTC. As protein: CTCSVDWENYAEQF. The complete CDR3 sequence is CTCSVDWENYAEQFF.

Worth noting for this clone: Mouse gene names apply. The read halts 1 residue ahead of the CDR3 end, with the missing end drawn from the germline J gene. This rearrangement joins TRBV31 to TRBJ1-2; D is perhaps TRBD1 (6 bases). CDR1 is GKSSPN, CDR2 SITVG, per germline. CDR3 length: 14 residues. V dropped 0 bases and J dropped 4 bases, with 12 bases sitting between them. The chain's CDR3 is CAWSLWGPGSDYTF. CDR3 bases read: TGTGCCTGGAGTCTCTGGGGGCCGGGCTCCGACTACACC.

On this clone: The germline and genes are mouse ones. The read ends 1 residue shy of where the CDR3 ends; the end is completed using the germline J gene. This sequence joins TRBV13-1 and TRBJ2-1, with D perhaps TRBD1 (7 bases). The CDR3 is 14 residues long. The germline gives CDR1 NSHNY, CDR2 SYGAGN. Trimming took 0 bases from V and 7 from J, leaving 11 bases between them. Partial CDR3 DNA: TGTGCCAGCAGTGATGCAAGGGGGCGAGCTGAGCAGTTC. Amino acid sequence: CASSDARGRAEQF. The CDR3 in its entirety is CASSDARGRAEQFF.